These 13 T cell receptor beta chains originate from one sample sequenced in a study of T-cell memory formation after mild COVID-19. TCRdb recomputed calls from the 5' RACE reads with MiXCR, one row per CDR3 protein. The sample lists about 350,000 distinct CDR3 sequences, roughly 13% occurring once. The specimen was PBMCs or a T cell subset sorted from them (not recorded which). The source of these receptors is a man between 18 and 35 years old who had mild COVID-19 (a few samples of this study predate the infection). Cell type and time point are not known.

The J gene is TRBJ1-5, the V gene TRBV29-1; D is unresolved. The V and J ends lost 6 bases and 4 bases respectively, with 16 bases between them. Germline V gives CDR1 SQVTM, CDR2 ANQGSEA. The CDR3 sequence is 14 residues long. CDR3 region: CSVSEAGKNQPQHF. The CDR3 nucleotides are TGCAGCGTGAGTGAAGCAGGAAAGAATCAGCCCCAGCATTTT. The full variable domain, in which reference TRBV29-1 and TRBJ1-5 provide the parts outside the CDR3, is SAVISQKPSRDICQRGTSLTIQCQVDSQVTMMFWYRQQPGQSLTLIATANQGSEATYESGFVIDKFPISRPNLTFSTLTVSNMSPEDSSIYLCSVSEAGKNQPQHFGDGTRLSIL.

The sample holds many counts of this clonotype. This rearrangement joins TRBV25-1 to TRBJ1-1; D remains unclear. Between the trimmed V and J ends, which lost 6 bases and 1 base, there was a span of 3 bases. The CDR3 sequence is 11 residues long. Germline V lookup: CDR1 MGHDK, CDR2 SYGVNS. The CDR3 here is CASRRNTEAFF. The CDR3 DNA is TGTGCCAGCAGGCGGAACACTGAAGCTTTCTTT.

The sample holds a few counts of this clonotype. DNA for the CDR3: TGCGCCAGCAGCGTTCGACAGGGCCCGGCTGAAGCTTTCTTT. Its protein is CASSVRQGPAEAFF. The rearrangement links TRBV5-1 to TRBJ1-1; 7 nucleotides match TRBD1. V lost 4 bases and J lost 6; bases outside the gene matches: 9. This CDR3 spans 14 amino acids. Per germline, CDR1 SGHRS and CDR2 YFSETQ.

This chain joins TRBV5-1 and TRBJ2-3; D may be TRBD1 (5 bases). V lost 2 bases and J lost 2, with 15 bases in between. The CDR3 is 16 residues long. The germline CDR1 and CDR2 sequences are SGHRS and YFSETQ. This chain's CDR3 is CASSFYPGFTTDTQYF. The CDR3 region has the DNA TGCGCCAGCAGCTTCTACCCAGGGTTTACCACAGATACGCAGTATTTT.

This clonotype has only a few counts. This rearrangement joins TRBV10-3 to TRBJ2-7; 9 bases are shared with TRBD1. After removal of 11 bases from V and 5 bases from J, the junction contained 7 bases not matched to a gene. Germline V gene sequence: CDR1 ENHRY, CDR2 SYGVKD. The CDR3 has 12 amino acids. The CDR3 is CAAGQGYHEQYF. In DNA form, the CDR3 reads TGTGCCGCGGGACAGGGTTATCACGAGCAGTACTTC.

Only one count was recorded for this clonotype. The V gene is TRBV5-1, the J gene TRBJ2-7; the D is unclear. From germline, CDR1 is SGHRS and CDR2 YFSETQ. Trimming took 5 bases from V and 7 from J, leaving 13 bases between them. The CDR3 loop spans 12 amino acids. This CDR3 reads CASSSSTLEQYF. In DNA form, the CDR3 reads TGCGCCAGCAGTTCGTCAACTTTGGAGCAGTACTTC.

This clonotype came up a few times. This chain's CDR3 is CASSQGLAGAQETQYF. CDR3 DNA: TGCGCCAGCAGCCAGGGACTAGCGGGGGCCCAAGAGACCCAGTACTTC. The chain employs TRBV4-3 and TRBJ2-5, with TRBD2 identical over 14 bases. The CDR3 is 16 amino acids. Germline V gene data show CDR1 as LGHNA and CDR2 as YSLEER. With 3 bases clipped from V and 1 base from J, the junction kept 1 base outside the gene matches.

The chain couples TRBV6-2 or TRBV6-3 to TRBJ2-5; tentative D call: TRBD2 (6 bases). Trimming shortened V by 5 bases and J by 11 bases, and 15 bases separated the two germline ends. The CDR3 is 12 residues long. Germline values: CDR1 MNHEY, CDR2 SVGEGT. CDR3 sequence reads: CASSPGRRGQYF. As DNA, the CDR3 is TGTGCCAGCAGTCCCGGTCGGCGGGGACAGTACTTC.

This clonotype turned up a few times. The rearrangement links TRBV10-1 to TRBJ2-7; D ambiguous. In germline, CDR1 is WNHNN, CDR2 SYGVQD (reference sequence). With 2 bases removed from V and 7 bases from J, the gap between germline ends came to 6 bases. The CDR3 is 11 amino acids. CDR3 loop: CASSEGGEQYF. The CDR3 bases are TGCGCCAGCAGTGAGGGTGGGGAGCAGTACTTC.

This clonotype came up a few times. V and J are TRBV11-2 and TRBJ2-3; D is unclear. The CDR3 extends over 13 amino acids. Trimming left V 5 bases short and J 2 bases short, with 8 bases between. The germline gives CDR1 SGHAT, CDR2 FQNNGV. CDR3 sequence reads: CASSNTHTDTQYF. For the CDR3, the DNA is TGTGCCAGCAGCAACACTCACACAGATACGCAGTATTTT.

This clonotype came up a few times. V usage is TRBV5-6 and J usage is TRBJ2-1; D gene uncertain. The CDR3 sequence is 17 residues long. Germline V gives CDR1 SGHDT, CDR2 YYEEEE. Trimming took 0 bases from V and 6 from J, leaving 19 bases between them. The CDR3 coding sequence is TGTGCCAGCAGCTTGGGTTTTCGACATACCGCCTTCAATGAGCAGTTCTTC. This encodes CASSLGFRHTAFNEQFF. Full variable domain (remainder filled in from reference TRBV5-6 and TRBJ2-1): DAGVTQSPTHLIKTRGQQVTLRCSPKSGHDTVSWYQQALGQGPQFIFQYYEEEERQRGNFPDRFSGHQFPNYSSELNVNALLLGDSALYLCASSLGFRHTAFNEQFFGPGTRLTVL.

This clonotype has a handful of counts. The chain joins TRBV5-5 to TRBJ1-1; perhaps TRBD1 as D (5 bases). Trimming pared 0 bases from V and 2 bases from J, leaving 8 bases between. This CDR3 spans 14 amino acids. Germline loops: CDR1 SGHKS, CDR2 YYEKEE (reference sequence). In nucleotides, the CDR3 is TGTGCCAGCAGCTTGGTGACAGTTAACACTGAAGCTTTCTTT. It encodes CASSLVTVNTEAFF.

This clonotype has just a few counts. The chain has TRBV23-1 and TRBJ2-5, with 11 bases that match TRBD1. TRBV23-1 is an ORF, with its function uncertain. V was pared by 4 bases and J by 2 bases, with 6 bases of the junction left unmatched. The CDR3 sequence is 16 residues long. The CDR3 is CASSRGQGARQETQYF. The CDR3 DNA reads TGCGCCAGCAGTCGTGGACAGGGGGCCCGGCAAGAGACCCAGTACTTC.